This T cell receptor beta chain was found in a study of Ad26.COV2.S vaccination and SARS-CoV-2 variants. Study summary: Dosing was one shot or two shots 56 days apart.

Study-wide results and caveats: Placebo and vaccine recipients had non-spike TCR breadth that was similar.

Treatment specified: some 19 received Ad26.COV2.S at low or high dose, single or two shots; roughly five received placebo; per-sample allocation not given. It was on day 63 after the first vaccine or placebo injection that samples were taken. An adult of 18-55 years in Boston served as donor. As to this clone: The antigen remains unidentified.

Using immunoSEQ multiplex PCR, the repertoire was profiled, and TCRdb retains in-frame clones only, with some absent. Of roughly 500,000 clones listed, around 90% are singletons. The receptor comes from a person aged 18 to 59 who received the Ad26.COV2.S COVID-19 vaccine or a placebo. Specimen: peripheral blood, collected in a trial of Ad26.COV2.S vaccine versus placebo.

The CDR3 DNA sequence: TGCAGCGTTGAAACAGGGCACTATGGCTACACCTTC. Translation: CSVETGHYGYTF. This sequence joins TRBV29-1 and TRBJ1-2, with D possibly TRBD1 on 6 matching bases. The CDR3 consists of 12 residues. CDR1 is SQVTM, CDR2 ANQGSEA, per germline. The V end lost 2 bases, the J end lost 3 bases, and 7 bases lay between the germline ends.